The present T cell receptor beta chain was sequenced within a study of T-cell memory formation after mild COVID-19. In TCRdb, the 5' RACE reads were re-called with MiXCR into one record per CDR3 protein. The sample gives 300,000 to 350,000 distinct CDR3 sequences, 14% of which show up once; roughly a fifth is in the top ten. CDR3 size: 11 residues. The germline V and J ends were trimmed by 5 bases and 14 bases, with 10 bases remaining between them. The germline gives CDR1 MNHNY, CDR2 SVGAGI (reference sequence). Source material: PBMCs or a T cell subset sorted from them (not recorded which). The TCR comes from a man between 18 and 29 years old who had mild COVID-19 (a few samples of this study predate the infection). Cell type and time point are not known. The V gene is TRBV6-6, the J gene TRBJ1-6, with D possibly TRBD1 on 6 matching bases. The chain's CDR3 is CASSEGGSLHF. The DNA of the CDR3 is TGTGCCAGCAGTGAGGGGGGATCCCTCCACTTT.